This TCR beta chain is drawn from a study of blood T cell repertoires in COVID-19 (TCRdb year 2020). At the level of the whole study: Samples from collaborators originated in the United States, Italy and Spain and spanned both the acute and convalescent phases of COVID-19. The prospective study material was composed of cDNA or gDNA derived from T cells, B-cell-depleted T cells, or PBMCs. Deeply sampled blood TCRbeta repertoires from subjects exposed to, actively infected with, or recovered from COVID-19 were included in the dataset. The repertoires were made available in a free public database intended to serve as a resource for research on the immune response to SARS-CoV-2. The samples were drawn from two sources: the first 160 participants of the ongoing ImmuneRACE study, and fewer than 1,500 subjects contributed by 6 global collaborators. Nearly every sample came with metadata listing a de-identified subject ID, COVID-19 status, age in years and sex. Where HLA class I and class II types were available, the types were taken from metadata supplied by the sample provider, not from assay-based typing. The investigation overall reported the following: Clinical and demographic metadata were provided uncurated, with the amount varying by source and participant.

Reading the germline V gene (reference sequence) gives CDR1 MNHNY and CDR2 SVGAGI. Including cysteine and phenylalanine, the CDR3 has 15 amino acids. The DNA shown is the 45-base CDR3, in frame from base 1. The germline V end is reduced by 4 bases and the J end by 5 bases; junction bases left unmatched: 4. The collaborating institutions used their own protocols to collect whole blood in K2EDTA tubes. For TCRbeta analysis, collaborators shipped samples in one of three forms: frozen whole blood, isolated PBMCs, or DNA extracted from either of those sample types. The immunoSEQ Assay, a bias-controlled multiplex PCR, was used to amplify TCRbeta CDR3 regions from genomic DNA. Under the source paper's analysis protocol: Nucleated cell counts per sample were estimated from amplification of reference gene primers within the assay. To quantify the absolute abundance of each unique TCRbeta CDR3 rearrangement, sequence reads were collapsed and filtered. For each sample, productive Simpson clonality was calculated by taking the square root of Simpson's diversity index across productive rearrangements. TCRdb mirrors the immuneACCESS table, restricted to in-frame sequences. Some clones are absent from its copies; in checked studies, under half trace to an unresolved V gene, and the reason for the others is unknown. That table supplies the V and J calls and clone size; D and trimming were determined from the DNA. In this sample the table shows 350,000 to 400,000 clones, nearly 90% of which occur a single time. The ten largest make up 6.5% to 8% of the sample.

Concerning this clone: The antigen this receptor binds is unknown. No clone much larger than this one lies a single base away; base qualities are absent.

The rearranged segments are TRBV6-6 and TRBJ1-6, and 8 junction bases match TRBD1. Source material: peripheral blood. The sequence derives from a man younger than 30 with active or convalescent COVID-19. The DNA is as follows: TGTGCCAGCAGTTTCAGCAGGGGGCATAATTCACCCCTCCACTTT. It specifies CASSFSRGHNSPLHF.